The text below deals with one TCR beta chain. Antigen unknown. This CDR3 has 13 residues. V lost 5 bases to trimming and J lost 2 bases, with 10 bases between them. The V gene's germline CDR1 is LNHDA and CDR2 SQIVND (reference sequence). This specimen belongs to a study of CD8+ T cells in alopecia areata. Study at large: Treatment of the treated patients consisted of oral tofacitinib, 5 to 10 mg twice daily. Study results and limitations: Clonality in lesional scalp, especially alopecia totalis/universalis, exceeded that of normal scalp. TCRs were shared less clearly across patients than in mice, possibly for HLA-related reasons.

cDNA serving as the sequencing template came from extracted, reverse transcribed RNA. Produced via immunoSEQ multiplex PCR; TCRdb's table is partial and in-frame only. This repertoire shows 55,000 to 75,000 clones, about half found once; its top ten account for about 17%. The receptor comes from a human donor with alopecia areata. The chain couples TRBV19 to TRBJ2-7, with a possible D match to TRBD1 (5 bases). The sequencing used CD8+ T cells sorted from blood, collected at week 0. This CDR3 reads CASSPGPAYEQYF. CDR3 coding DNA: TGTGCCAGTAGTCCAGGGCCAGCCTACGAGCAGTACTTC.